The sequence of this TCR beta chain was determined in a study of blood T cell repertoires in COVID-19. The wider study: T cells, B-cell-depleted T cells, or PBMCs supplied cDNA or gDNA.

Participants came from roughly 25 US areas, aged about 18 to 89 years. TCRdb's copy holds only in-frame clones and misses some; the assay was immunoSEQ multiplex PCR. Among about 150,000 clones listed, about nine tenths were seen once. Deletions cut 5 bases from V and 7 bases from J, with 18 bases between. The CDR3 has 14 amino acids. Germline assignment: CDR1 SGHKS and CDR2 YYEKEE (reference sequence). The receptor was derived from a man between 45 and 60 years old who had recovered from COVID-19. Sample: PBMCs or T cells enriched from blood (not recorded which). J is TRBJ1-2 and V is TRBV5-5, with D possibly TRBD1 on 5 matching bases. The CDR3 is CASSIGGKHGGYTF. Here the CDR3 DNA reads TGTGCCAGCAGTATCGGGGGAAAACACGGTGGCTACACCTTC.